Included here is one TCR beta chain sequence, with context. This record belongs to a study of tumor-infiltrating lymphocytes in oesophageal squamous cell carcinoma. V lost 1 base, J lost 8 bases, and 6 bases lay in between. There are 12 residues in the CDR3. Germline CDR1 reads SGHVS; CDR2 reads FNYEAQ. TCRdb analysed the PCR reads with MiXCR anew, one entry per CDR3 protein. The data show 20,000 to 25,000 distinct CDR3 sequences, approximately 40% seen once. This sequence joins TRBV7-6 and TRBJ2-1; D gene uncertain. Sample: esophageal tumor tissue. The clonotype was recovered from a male donor with esophageal squamous cell carcinoma. This chain's CDR3 is CASSLVEDEQFF. CDR3 DNA sequence: TGTGCCAGCAGCTTAGTGGAAGATGAGCAGTTCTTC.